This entry is about one T cell receptor beta chain. TCRdb keeps only in-frame clones here, not all; method: immunoSEQ multiplex PCR. The profile covers about 190,000 clones, with about 80% appearing a single time and roughly 6.7% taken by the ten largest. The data belong to a study of blood T cell repertoires in COVID-19. V lost 8 bases and J 3 bases, leaving 13 bases between the germline ends. CDR3 size: 13 residues. Germline CDR1 and CDR2: MNHEY and SVGAGI. The chain links TRBV6-5 to TRBJ1-1; tentative D call: TRBD1 (6 bases). The receptor comes from a man aged 60-69 years with acute or convalescent COVID-19. What was sequenced was peripheral blood. CDR3 DNA: TGTGCCAGCTACCCTACAGGGTACACTGAAGCTTTCTTT. Its protein is CASYPTGYTEAFF.